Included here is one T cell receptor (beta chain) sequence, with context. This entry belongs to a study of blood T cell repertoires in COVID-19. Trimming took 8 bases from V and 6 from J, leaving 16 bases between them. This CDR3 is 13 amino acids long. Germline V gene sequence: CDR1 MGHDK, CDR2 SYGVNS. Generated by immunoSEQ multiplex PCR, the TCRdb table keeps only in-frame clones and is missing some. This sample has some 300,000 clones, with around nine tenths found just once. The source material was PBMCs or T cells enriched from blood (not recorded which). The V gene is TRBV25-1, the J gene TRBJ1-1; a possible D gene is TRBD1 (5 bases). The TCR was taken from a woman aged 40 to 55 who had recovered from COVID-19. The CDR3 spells CASETGGFAEAFF. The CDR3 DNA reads TGTGCCAGCGAAACCGGGGGTTTTGCTGAAGCTTTCTTT. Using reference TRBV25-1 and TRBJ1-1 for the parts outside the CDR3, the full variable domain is EADIYQTPRYLVIGTGKKITLECSQTMGHDKMYWYQQDPGMELHLIHYSYGVNSTEKGDLSSESTVSRIRTEHFPLTLESARPSHTSQYLCASETGGFAEAFFGQGTRLTVV.